The text below deals with one TCR beta chain. No antigen is known for it. This record belongs to a study of cytotoxic CD8 clonotypes in ibrutinib-treated CLL. Turning to the study itself: Following a median approximately 12 months of treatment, with a range of 6 to 36, response samples were taken.

TCRdb keeps only in-frame clones here, not all; method: immunoSEQ multiplex PCR. Of 70,000 to 80,000 clones listed, over 75% are singletons. Trimming cost V 2 bases and J 2 bases, with 13 bases left between them. Germline V gene lookup returns CDR1 MNHEY and CDR2 SVGAGI. The CDR3 runs to 15 residues. Investigators sourced approximately 2 micrograms of genomic DNA from cryopreserved PBMCs for TCR beta libraries. General observations from the study: Private clonotypes, not public ones, expanded at ibrutinib response.

This clonotype was sampled from a human donor with chronic lymphocytic leukemia. The rearrangement joins TRBV6-5 to TRBJ2-7; D not certain. Sequences were derived from PBMCs, sampled at disease progression, from a patient treated with ibrutinib. The CDR3 spells CASSYTDNLAYEQYF. The CDR3 DNA reads as TGTGCCAGCAGTTACACCGACAACCTGGCCTACGAGCAGTACTTC.